What follows is one T cell receptor beta chain and its context. Only in-frame clones appear in the TCRdb table, and some are missing; sequencing was by immunoSEQ multiplex PCR. The sample holds roughly 63,000 clones, around nine tenths seen once. This sample is part of a study of OX40 agonist ivuxolimab in advanced cancers. Study at large: Every 2 weeks, ivuxolimab was infused into the patients intravenously at between 0.01 and 10 mg/kg.

There are 11 residues in the CDR3. The germline CDR1 and CDR2 sequences are MNHEY and SVGAGI. The V and J ends lost 9 bases and 7 bases respectively, with 12 bases between them. The chain combines TRBV6-5 with TRBJ1-1; tentative D call: TRBD1 (6 bases). The origin of this receptor is an adult with an advanced solid tumor such as melanoma, head and neck, liver or kidney cancer. The starting material was CD4+ or CD8+ T cells sorted from blood, obtained in a trial of the OX40 agonist ivuxolimab. The CDR3 reads CASKTGFEAFF. The CDR3 DNA is TGTGCCAGTAAAACAGGGTTTGAAGCTTTCTTT.